What follows describes a single T cell receptor beta chain. Which antigen it targets is not known. Base-call qualities are not available, and no considerably larger clone is one nucleotide away. The data are from a study of T cell clonotyping in hematopoietic cell transplantation (dated by TCRdb to the early 2020s). With respect to the entire study: Recipient samples taken before transplant were collected after cytoreduction. A total of roughly 150 blood samples were collected in the study from 35 to 45 consecutive transplant recipients and their related donors. Recruitment of patients ran from September 2015 to early 2017, and follow-up continued until late 2020 or until death. Study-wide conclusions, independent of this receptor: Only a small fraction of recipient repertoires overlapped donor repertoires, with over 97% appearing de novo at the given depth. After transplant, TCR diversity in recipients dropped, and pathologically expanded clonotypes climbed progressively between day 30 and day 180. Broader posttransplant TCR repertoire diversity was predicted by donor and pretransplant recipient Inverse Simpson Index values. Sample size was limited, and cells were not sorted, so CD4 and CD8 repertoire contributions could not be separated.

The immunoSEQ assay, a bias-controlled multiplex PCR using V- and J-specific primers, was used to amplify TCR beta CDR3 regions from genomic DNA. A proprietary barcode and Illumina adapter sequences were added to the CDR3 amplicons in a second PCR step. An Illumina MiSeq instrument was used for sequencing of the CDR3 libraries. The authors' analysis ran thus. Export and quality control were handled in immunoSEQ Analyzer 3.0, while downstream analyses relied on R Bioconductor and Immunarch. Only productive rearrangements in the normalized downsampled data set went into calculating the repertoire metrics. Pathologically expanded clonotypes were defined as those larger than 5 templates in the normalized cohort. The Inverse Simpson Index served as the measure of repertoire diversity. CMV-specificity analyses were carried out on the non-normalized data set to capture all clonotypes. The table was pulled from immuneACCESS by TCRdb, which kept in-frame rearrangements only. Such tables lose some clones; where checked, under half of the loss comes from unresolved V genes, and the rest has no known cause. Clone size and V and J calls were adopted from that table, with D and trimming inferred from the DNA. Counted in this sample were tens of thousands of clones; about 95% of them appeared once. Around 1.5% of the sample lies in the top ten.

The time point label of this sample denotes: recipient sample about 28 days before transplant, after cytoreduction. Recipient blood was collected about 28 days before transplant and at days 30, 100 and 180 after transplant. Using Nuclei Lysis Solution, genomic DNA was extracted from unfractionated peripheral blood mononuclear cells that were either fresh or cryopreserved. CDR1 SGHAT and CDR2 FQNNGV are derived from the germline V gene. Measured from the cysteine to the phenylalanine, the CDR3 is 13 residues long. The entry retains the CDR3 DNA only, 39 bases that are in frame from base 1. This receptor chain uses TRBV11-2 and TRBJ2-5; the D gene is possibly TRBD2, with 6 bases matching. The end of the DNA fits TRBJ2-7 better, so the J call may be wrong. The sequence came from a woman aged 45-60 years with acute myeloid leukemia. Some clones in this sample may be carry-over from other donors' samples. Source: peripheral blood mononuclear cells, taken before stem cell transplant. Here the CDR3 is given as CASSLVEGYEQYF. The bases read TGTGCCAGCAGCTTAGTGGAGGGCTACGAGCAGTACTTC.